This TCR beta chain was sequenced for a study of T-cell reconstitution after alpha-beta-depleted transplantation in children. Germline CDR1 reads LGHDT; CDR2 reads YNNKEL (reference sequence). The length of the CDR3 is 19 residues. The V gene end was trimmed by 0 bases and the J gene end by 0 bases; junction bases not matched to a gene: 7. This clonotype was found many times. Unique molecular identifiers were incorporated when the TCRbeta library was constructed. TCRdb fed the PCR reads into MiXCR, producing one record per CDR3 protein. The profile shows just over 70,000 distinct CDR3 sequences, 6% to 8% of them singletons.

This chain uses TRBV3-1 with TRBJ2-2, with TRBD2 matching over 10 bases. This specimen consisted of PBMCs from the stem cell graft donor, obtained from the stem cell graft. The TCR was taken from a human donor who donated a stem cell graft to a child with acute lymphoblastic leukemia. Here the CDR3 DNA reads TGTGCCAGCAGCCAAGATCTCCCTAGCGGGAGATCGAACACCGGGGAGCTGTTTTTT. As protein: CASSQDLPSGRSNTGELFF.